The rows below give T cell receptor beta chains drawn from one sample of a study of T cells in Graves' hyperthyroidism and ophthalmopathy. Using its own MiXCR run on the multiplex PCR reads, TCRdb lists one record per CDR3 protein. The repertoire holds approximately 610,000 distinct CDR3 sequences, with 16% as singletons. Sequenced input: blood. The receptors come from a woman younger than 30 with Graves' hyperthyroidism. Both conserved end residues are part of each CDR3. D genes are given only for firm matches. Clone size appears in some rows only: once, few, many, or a class for an expanded clone.

J gene: TRBJ2-3
clone size: -
V gene: TRBV27
D gene: TRBD2
CDR3 DNA: TGTGCCAGCAGGAGTTTTAGTAGCGGGGGGGCGAATACGCAGTATTTT
CDR3 protein: CASRSFSSGGANTQYF

J gene: TRBJ2-2
clone size: few
V gene: TRBV29-1
D gene: -
CDR3 DNA: TGCAGCGTTGCCGGGTCGGAGTCGAACACCGGGGAGCTGTTTTTT
CDR3 protein: CSVAGSESNTGELFF

J gene: TRBJ2-7
clone size: -
V gene: TRBV10-1
D gene: -
CDR3 DNA: TGCGCCAGCAGTGACCCTAACGACGAGCAGTACTTC
CDR3 protein: CASSDPNDEQYF

J gene: TRBJ2-5
clone size: many
V gene: TRBV28
D gene: -
CDR3 DNA: TGTGCCAGCGGCTTAGACAACCAAGAGACCCAGTACTTC
CDR3 protein: CASGLDNQETQYF

J gene: TRBJ2-5
clone size: few
V gene: TRBV25-1
D gene: -
CDR3 DNA: TGTGCCAGCAGTGACCGGGGTTTACTGGCAACTGAAGAGACCCAGTACTTC
CDR3 protein: CASSDRGLLATEETQYF

J gene: TRBJ2-5
clone size: -
V gene: TRBV7-8
D gene: TRBD2
CDR3 DNA: TGTGCCAGCAGCGTCGCGGGGGGGGCCGGGGGGACCCAGTACTTC
CDR3 protein: CASSVAGGAGGTQYF

J gene: TRBJ2-1
clone size: -
V gene: TRBV5-1
D gene: TRBD1
CDR3 DNA: TGCGCCAGCAGCTTGCGCCGGGACAGCATCTACAATGAGCAGTTCTTC
CDR3 protein: CASSLRRDSIYNEQFF

J gene: TRBJ2-5
clone size: many
V gene: TRBV20-1
D gene: -
CDR3 DNA: TGCAGTGCTAGAGGGCACAGAGGAGAGACCCAGTACTTC
CDR3 protein: CSARGHRGETQYF

J gene: TRBJ1-4
clone size: few
V gene: TRBV12-3/TRBV12-4
D gene: -
CDR3 DNA: TGTGCCAGCAGTGGGACAAGGGGTAATGAAAAACTGTTTTTT
CDR3 protein: CASSGTRGNEKLFF

J gene: TRBJ1-1
clone size: few
V gene: TRBV6-1
D gene: -
CDR3 DNA: TGTGCCAGCAGCTACCGCACCCTCTCCCTAAAATGGACCACTGAAGCTTTCTTT
CDR3 protein: CASSYRTLSLKWTTEAFF

J gene: TRBJ1-1
clone size: many
V gene: TRBV3-1
D gene: TRBD1
CDR3 DNA: TGTGCCAGCAGCCAAGCCGATCCGGGACAGGTGAACACTGAAGCTTTCTTT
CDR3 protein: CASSQADPGQVNTEAFF

J gene: TRBJ1-6
clone size: -
V gene: TRBV4-3
D gene: -
CDR3 DNA: TGCGCCAGTGGGCTTACGGAGAATTCACCCCTCCACTTT
CDR3 protein: CASGLTENSPLHF

J gene: TRBJ2-2
clone size: few
V gene: TRBV19
D gene: -
CDR3 DNA: TGTGCCAGTCGACTAGATCATCACACCGGGGAGCTGTTTTTT
CDR3 protein: CASRLDHHTGELFF

J gene: TRBJ1-1
clone size: many
V gene: TRBV6-5
D gene: TRBD1
CDR3 DNA: TGTGCCAGCAGTTACGGGACAGGGGGTAAGCGCACTGAAGCTTTCTTT
CDR3 protein: CASSYGTGGKRTEAFF

J gene: TRBJ1-2
clone size: -
V gene: TRBV29-1
D gene: -
CDR3 DNA: TGCAGCGGAGGGGACGTGTCCTATGGCTACACCTTC
CDR3 protein: CSGGDVSYGYTF